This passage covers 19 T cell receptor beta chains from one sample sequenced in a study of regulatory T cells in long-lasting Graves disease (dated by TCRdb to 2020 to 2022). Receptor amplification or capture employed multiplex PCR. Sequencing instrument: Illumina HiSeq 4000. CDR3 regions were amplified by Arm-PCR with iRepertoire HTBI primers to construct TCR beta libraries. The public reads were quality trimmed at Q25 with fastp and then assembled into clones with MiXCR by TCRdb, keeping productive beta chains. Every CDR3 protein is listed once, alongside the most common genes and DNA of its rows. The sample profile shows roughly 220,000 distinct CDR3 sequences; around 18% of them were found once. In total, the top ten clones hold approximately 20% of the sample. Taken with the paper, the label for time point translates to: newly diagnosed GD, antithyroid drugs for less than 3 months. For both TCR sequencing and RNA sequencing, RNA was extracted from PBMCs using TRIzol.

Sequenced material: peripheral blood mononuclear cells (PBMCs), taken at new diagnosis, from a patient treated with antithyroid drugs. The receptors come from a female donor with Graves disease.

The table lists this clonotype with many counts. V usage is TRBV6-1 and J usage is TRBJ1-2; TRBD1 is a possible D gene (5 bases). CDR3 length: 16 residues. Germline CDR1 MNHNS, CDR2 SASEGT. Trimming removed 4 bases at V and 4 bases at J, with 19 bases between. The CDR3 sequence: CASSAGPSGVFYGYTF. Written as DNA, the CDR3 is TGTGCCAGCAGTGCGGGGCCAAGCGGGGTCTTCTATGGCTACACCTTC.

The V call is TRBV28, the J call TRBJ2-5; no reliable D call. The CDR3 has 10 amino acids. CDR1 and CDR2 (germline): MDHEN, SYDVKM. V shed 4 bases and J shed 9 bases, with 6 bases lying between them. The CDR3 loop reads CASSSAAQYF. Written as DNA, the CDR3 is TGTGCCAGCAGTTCTGCGGCCCAGTACTTC.

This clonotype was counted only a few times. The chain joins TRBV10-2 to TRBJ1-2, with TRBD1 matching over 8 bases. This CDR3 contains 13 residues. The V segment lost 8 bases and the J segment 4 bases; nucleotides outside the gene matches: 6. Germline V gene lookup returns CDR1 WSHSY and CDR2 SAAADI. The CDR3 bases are TGCGCCAGCCATTCCCAGGGGGCCTATGGCTACACCTTC. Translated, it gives CASHSQGAYGYTF.

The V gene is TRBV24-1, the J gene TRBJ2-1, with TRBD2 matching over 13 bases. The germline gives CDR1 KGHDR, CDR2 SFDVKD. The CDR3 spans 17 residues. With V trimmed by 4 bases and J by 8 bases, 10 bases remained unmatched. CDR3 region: CATSDAEDGLAGDEQFF. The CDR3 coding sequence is TGTGCCACCAGTGACGCCGAAGACGGACTAGCGGGGGATGAGCAGTTCTTC.

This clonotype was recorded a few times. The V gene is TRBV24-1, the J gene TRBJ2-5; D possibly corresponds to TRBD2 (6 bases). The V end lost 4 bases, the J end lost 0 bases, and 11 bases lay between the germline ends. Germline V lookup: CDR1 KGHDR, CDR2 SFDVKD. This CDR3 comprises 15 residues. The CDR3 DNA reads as TGTGCCACCAGTGACGTTAGCGGATACCAAGAGACCCAGTACTTC. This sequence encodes CATSDVSGYQETQYF.

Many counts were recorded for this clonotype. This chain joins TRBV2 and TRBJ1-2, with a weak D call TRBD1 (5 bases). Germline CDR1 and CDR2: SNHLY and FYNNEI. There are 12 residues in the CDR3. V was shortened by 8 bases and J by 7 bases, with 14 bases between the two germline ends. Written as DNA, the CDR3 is TGTGCCAGCGGACGGGACGAAGGTGGCTACACCTTC. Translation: CASGRDEGGYTF.

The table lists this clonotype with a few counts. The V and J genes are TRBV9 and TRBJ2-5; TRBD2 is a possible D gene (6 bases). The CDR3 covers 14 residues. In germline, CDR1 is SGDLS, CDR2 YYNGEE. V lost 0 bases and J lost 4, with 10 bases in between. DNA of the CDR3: TGTGCCAGCAGCGTAGTCGGGAGCGGAGAGACCCAGTACTTC. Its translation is CASSVVGSGETQYF.

CDR3 sequence (DNA): TGTGCCAGCAACGGTAGCGGGAGGGGCGAGCAGTACTTC. Translating it yields CASNGSGRGEQYF. This rearrangement joins TRBV9 to TRBJ2-7, with 11 bases matching TRBD2. The germline CDR1 and CDR2 sequences are SGDLS and YYNGEE. V was pared by 6 bases and J by 6 bases, with 5 bases of the junction left unmatched. CDR3 length: 13 amino acids.

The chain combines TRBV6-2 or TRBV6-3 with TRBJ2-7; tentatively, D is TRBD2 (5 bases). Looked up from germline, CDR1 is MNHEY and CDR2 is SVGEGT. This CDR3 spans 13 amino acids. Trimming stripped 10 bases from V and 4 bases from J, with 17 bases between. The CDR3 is CAIPTRGWYEQYF. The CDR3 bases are TGTGCCATACCTACTCGCGGGTGGTACGAGCAGTACTTC.

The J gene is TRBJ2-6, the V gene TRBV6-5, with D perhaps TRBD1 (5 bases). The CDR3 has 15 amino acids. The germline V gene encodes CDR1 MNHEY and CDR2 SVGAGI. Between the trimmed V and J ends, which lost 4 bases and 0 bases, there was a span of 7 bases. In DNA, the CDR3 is TGTGCCAGCAGTTCACAGGACTCTGGGGCCAACGTCCTGACTTTC. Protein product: CASSSQDSGANVLTF.

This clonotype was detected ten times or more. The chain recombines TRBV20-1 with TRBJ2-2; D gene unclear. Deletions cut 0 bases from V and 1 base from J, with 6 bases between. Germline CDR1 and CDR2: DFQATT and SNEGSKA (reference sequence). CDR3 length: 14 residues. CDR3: CSARDPGNTGELFF. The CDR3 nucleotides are TGCAGTGCTAGAGATCCCGGGAACACCGGGGAGCTGTTTTTT.

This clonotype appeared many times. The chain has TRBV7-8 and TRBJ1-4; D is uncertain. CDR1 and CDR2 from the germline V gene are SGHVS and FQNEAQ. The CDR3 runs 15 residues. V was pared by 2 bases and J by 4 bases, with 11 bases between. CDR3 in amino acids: CASSLPTEDNEKLFF. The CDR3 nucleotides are TGTGCCAGCAGCTTACCGACGGAAGATAATGAAAAACTGTTTTTT.

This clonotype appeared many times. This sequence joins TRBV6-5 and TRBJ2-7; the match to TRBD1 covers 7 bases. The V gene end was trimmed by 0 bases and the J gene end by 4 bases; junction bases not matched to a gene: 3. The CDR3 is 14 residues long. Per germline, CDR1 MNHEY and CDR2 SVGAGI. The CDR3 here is CASSYSRTGYEQYF. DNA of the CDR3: TGTGCCAGCAGTTACTCCAGGACAGGATACGAGCAGTACTTC.

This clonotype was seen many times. The CDR3 here is CASSLVPQAGGKNIQYF. In DNA, the CDR3 is TGTGCCAGCAGCTTAGTTCCCCAGGCGGGAGGTAAAAACATTCAGTACTTC. The chain uses TRBV7-9 and TRBJ2-4; TRBD2 agrees at 8 bases. J gave up 4 bases and V 1 base, and 9 bases lay outside the gene matches. This CDR3 has 17 residues. CDR1 and CDR2 from the germline V gene are SEHNR and FQNEAQ (reference sequence).

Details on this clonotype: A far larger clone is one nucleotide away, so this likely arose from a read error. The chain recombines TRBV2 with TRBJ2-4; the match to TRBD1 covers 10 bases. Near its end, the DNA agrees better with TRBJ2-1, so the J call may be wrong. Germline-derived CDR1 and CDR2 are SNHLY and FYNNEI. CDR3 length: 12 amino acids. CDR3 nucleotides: TGTGCCTGCAGTGGGACAGGGGTTGGGCAGTTCTTC. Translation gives CACSGTGVGQFF.

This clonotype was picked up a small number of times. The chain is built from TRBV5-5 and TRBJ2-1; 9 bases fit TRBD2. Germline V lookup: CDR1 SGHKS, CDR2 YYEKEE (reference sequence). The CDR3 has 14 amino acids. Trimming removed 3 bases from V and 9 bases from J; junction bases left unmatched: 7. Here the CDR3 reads CASSWAGGAVEQFF. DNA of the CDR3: TGTGCCAGCAGCTGGGCGGGAGGGGCGGTTGAGCAGTTCTTC.

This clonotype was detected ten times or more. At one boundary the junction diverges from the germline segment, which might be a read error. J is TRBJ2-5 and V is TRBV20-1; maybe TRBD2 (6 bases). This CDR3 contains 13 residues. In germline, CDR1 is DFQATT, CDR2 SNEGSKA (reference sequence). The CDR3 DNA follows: TGCAATGCTAGTCAGCGGAGGGTTGAGACCCAGTACTTC. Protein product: CNASQRRVETQYF.

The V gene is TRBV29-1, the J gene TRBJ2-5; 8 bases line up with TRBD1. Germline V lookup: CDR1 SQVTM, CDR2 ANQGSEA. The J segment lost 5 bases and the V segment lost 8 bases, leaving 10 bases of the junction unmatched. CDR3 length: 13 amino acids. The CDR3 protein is CSLSAGGWETQYF. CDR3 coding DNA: TGCAGCTTATCGGCAGGGGGCTGGGAGACCCAGTACTTC.

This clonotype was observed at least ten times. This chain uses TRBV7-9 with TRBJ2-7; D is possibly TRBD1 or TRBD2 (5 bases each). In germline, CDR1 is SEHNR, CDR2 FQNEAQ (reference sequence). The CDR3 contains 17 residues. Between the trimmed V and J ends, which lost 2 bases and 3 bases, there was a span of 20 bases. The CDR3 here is CASSLKTGLAEDYEQYF. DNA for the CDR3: TGTGCCAGCAGCTTAAAGACGGGGCTAGCCGAGGACTACGAGCAGTACTTC.